The entry below describes one T cell receptor beta chain. Antigen: not known. These data belong to a study of CD8+ T cells in alopecia areata. Regarding the study as a whole: In lesional scalp, particularly from alopecia totalis/universalis, clonality was higher than in normal scalp.

Following extraction, RNA underwent reverse transcription to cDNA, which served as the sequencing template. TCRdb's table, derived via immunoSEQ multiplex PCR, lists solely in-frame clones and lacks some. The sample has roughly 280,000 clones, about three fifths seen once. Treatment specified: oral pan-JAK inhibitor, 5-10 mg twice daily. The CDR3 loop spans 12 amino acids. Germline V CDR1 and CDR2: SQVTM, ANQGSEA. With 7 bases removed from V and 2 bases from J, the gap between germline ends came to 12 bases. The material sequenced was CD4+ T cells sorted from blood, taken at approximately week 51, from a patient treated with tofacitinib. This receptor was identified in a human donor with alopecia areata. This sequence joins TRBV29-1 and TRBJ2-7; tentative D call: TRBD1 (5 bases). Here the CDR3 DNA reads TGCAGCGCAACTCAAGGGGCCTACGAGCAGTACTTC. Its translation is CSATQGAYEQYF.